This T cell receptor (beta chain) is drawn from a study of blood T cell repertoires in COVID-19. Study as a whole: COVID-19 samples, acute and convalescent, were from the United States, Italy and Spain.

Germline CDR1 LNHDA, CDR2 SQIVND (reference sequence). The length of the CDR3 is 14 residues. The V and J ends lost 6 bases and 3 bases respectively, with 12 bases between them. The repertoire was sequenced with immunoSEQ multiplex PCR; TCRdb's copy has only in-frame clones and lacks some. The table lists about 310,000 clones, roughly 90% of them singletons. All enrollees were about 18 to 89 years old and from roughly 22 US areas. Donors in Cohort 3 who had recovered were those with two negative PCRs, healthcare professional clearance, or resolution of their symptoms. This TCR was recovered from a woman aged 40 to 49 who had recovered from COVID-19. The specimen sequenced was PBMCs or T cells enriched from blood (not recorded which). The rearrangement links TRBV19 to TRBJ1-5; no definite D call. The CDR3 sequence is CASRGSSNNQPQHF. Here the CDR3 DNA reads TGTGCCAGTAGGGGCAGTTCTAACAATCAGCCCCAGCATTTT. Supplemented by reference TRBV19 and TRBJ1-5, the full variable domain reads DGGITQSPKYLFRKEGQNVTLSCEQNLNHDAMYWYRQDPGQGLRLIYYSQIVNDFQKGDIAEGYSVSREKKESFPLTVTSAQKNPTAFYLCASRGSSNNQPQHFGDGTRLSIL.